The T cell receptor beta chain under discussion was sequenced for a study of shared clonotypes between healthy human individuals. TCRdb's table, derived via immunoSEQ multiplex PCR, lists solely in-frame clones and lacks some. The data hold approximately 2,000,000 clones, with over 85% observed a single time. CD8 cells regarded as naive lacked CD45RO, were positively chosen for CCR7, and omitted terminally differentiated effector memory CD45RA+ cells. Trimming took 4 bases from V and 4 from J, leaving 7 bases between them. The CDR3 consists of 12 residues. CDR1 and CDR2 (germline): SQVTM, ANQGSEA. The chain links TRBV29-1 to TRBJ2-2, with D unclear. The receptor was derived from a man between 18 and 29 years old in good health. Some clones in this sample may be carry-over from other donors' samples. Input material: naive CD8+ T cells from PBMCs. As DNA, the CDR3 is TGCAGCGTTGTACGGGTCACCGGGGAGCTGTTTTTT. Translation gives CSVVRVTGELFF.